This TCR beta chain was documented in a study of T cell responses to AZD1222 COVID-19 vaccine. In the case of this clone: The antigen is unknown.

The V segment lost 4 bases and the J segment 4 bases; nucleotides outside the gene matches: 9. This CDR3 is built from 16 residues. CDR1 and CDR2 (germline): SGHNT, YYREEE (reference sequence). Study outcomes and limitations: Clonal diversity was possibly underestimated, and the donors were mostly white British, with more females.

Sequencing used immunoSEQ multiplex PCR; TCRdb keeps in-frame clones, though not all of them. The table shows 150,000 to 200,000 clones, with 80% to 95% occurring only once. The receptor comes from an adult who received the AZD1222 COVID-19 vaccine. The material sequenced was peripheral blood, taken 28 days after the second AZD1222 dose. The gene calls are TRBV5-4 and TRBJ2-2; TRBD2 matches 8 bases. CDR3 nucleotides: TGTGCCAGCAGCCCCGGACTAGCTAGGGGCACCGGGGAGCTGTTTTTT. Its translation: CASSPGLARGTGELFF.